The source of this T cell receptor beta chain is a study of T cell responses to AZD1222 COVID-19 vaccine. The ends were cut back, 3 bases at V and 3 bases at J, with 5 bases in the middle. Per the germline V gene, CDR1 is MNHNS and CDR2 is SASEGT. The length of the CDR3 is 12 residues. Of note for this clone: Antigen specificity is unknown.

Overall study findings and caveats: In all cases, repertoires were sampled only after the peak T cell response.

The table came from immunoSEQ multiplex PCR; TCRdb's copy has only in-frame clones and leaves some out. Of 110,000 or so clones in the sample, about 91% were seen once. This chain joins TRBV6-1 and TRBJ1-2; D remains ambiguous. The sequencing used peripheral blood, collected 28 days after the second AZD1222 dose. The receptor was isolated from an adult who received the AZD1222 COVID-19 vaccine. In DNA form, the CDR3 reads TGTGCCAGCAGTGAGGGGTACTATGGCTACACCTTC. As protein: CASSEGYYGYTF.